A single sample gave rise to the 17 T cell receptor beta chains below, sequenced in a study of metastatic and nonmetastatic thyroid tumors. All patients were treatment-naive before thyroid surgery. With MiXCR, TCRdb called clones anew from the PCR reads. The sample comprises about 13,000 clones, around 25% of which are singletons, and 12% rests with the top ten. Sequencing input: adjacent normal tissue. These receptors originate from a female donor with papillary thyroid cancer or a benign thyroid nodule (not recorded which). Some clones in this sample may be carry-over from other donors' samples.

The chain employs TRBV19 and TRBJ2-3; 10 nucleotides line up with TRBD2. The CDR3 loop spans 15 amino acids. CDR1 LNHDA and CDR2 SQIVND come from the germline V gene (reference sequence). V was pared by 3 bases and J by 4 bases, with 4 bases of the junction left unmatched. The CDR3 nucleotides read TGTGCCAGTAGTATGGTAGCGGGAGGCCCAGATACGCAGTATTTT. It translates to CASSMVAGGPDTQYF.

The chain joins TRBV7-9 to TRBJ2-3; 8 bases agree with TRBD2. Germline CDR1 reads SEHNR; CDR2 reads FQNEAQ (reference sequence). V lost 3 bases to trimming and J lost 5 bases; unmatched junction nucleotides: 7. This CDR3 comprises 15 residues. CDR3 DNA: TGTGCCAGCAGCTTTCCCGGGAGGGTTGGAGATACGCAGTATTTT. Translation: CASSFPGRVGDTQYF. The complete variable domain, with remaining parts taken from reference TRBV7-9 and TRBJ2-3, reads DTGVSQNPRHKITKRGQNVTFRCDPISEHNRLYWYRQTLGQGPEFLTYFQNEAQLEKSRLLSDRFSAERPKGSFSTLEIQRTEQGDSAMYLCASSFPGRVGDTQYFGPGTRLTVL.

On this clone itself: An end of the junction differs from the germline gene, which may be a read error. The chain couples TRBV28 to TRBJ2-1, with no clear D. The CDR3 spans 12 residues. The V gene's germline CDR1 is MDHEN and CDR2 SYDVKM. The CDR3 reads CTSSQNRKEQFF. CDR3 nucleotides: TGTACCAGCAGTCAAAATCGTAAAGAGCAGTTCTTC.

CDR3 DNA sequence: TGTGCCAGCAGCCAGGGACTAGCGGTCCACGGACGCTACGAGCAGTACTTC. Its translation: CASSQGLAVHGRYEQYF. The chain has TRBV6-2 or TRBV6-3 and TRBJ2-7; 11 bases are a match to TRBD2. The CDR3 has 17 amino acids. Trimming took 6 bases from V and 3 from J; bases not matched to a gene: 13. The germline CDR1 and CDR2 sequences are MNHEY and SVGEGT.

This clone is medium-sized (0.01 to 0.1%) in the sample. At the DNA level, this CDR3 is encoded by other sequences in the same sample as well. The chain uses TRBV12-5 and TRBJ2-1; no definite D call. The CDR3 consists of 13 residues. Germline V gene data show CDR1 as LGHNT and CDR2 as FRNRAP. Trimming removed 1 base at V and 8 bases at J, with 9 bases between. CDR3 residues: CASGLGGGYEQFF. CDR3 DNA sequence: TGTGCTAGTGGTTTGGGAGGCGGTTATGAGCAGTTCTTC.

This clone was counted ten times or more. The chain couples TRBV20-1 to TRBJ2-1, with 7 bases lining up with TRBD2. This CDR3 has 11 amino acids. In germline, CDR1 is DFQATT, CDR2 SNEGSKA (reference sequence). Trimming removed 6 bases from V and 7 bases from J; junction bases left unmatched: 3. The CDR3 DNA sequence: TGCAGTGCAAGGCGGGGGAATGAGCAGTTCTTC. Protein: CSARRGNEQFF.

Worth noting for this clone: The junction differs from germline at one of its ends, possibly a read error. The chain carries TRBV5-1 and TRBJ2-5, with 8 bases matching TRBD2. The germline CDR1 and CDR2 sequences are SGHRS and YFSETQ. CDR3 length: 16 residues. This CDR3 is CGSSLGAGGREETQYF. CDR3 in DNA: TGCGGCAGCAGCTTGGGTGCGGGAGGCCGGGAAGAGACCCAGTACTTC.

This clone was observed a handful of times. V and J are TRBV2 and TRBJ2-7; TRBD1 or TRBD2 may be the D gene (5 bases each). CDR1 is SNHLY, CDR2 FYNNEI, per germline. Trimming took off 6 bases at V and 3 bases at J, with 15 bases between the two ends. This CDR3 contains 14 residues. The CDR3: CASSRLPQDYEQYF. In DNA form, the CDR3 reads TGTGCCAGCAGCAGACTACCACAGGACTACGAGCAGTACTTC.

For this clone: One junction end disagrees with the germline gene, perhaps due to a read error. This rearrangement joins TRBV7-3 to TRBJ2-2; the D is unclear. The CDR3 has 14 residues. CDR1 SGHTA and CDR2 FQGTGA come from the germline V gene. In nucleotides, the CDR3 is TGTGCCAGCAGCACCGACTCATACACCGTGGAGCTGTTTTTT. Translated, it gives CASSTDSYTVELFF. The full variable domain, rest sourced from reference TRBV7-3 and TRBJ2-2, is GAGVSQTPSNKVTEKGKYVELRCDPISGHTALYWYRQSLGQGPEFLIYFQGTGAADDSGLPNDRFFAVRPEGSVSTLKIQRTERGDSAVYLCASSTDSYTVELFFGEGSRLTVL.

The rearrangement uses TRBV2 and TRBJ1-2; unclear D gene. V was shortened by 6 bases and J by 4 bases, with 12 bases between the two germline ends. This CDR3 is built from 13 residues. Germline V gene data show CDR1 as SNHLY and CDR2 as FYNNEI. This CDR3 is CASRDDRGYGYTF. Written as DNA, the CDR3 is TGTGCCAGCAGGGACGACCGGGGCTATGGCTACACCTTC. Using reference TRBV2 and TRBJ1-2 for the parts outside the CDR3, the full variable domain is EPEVTQTPSHQVTQMGQEVILRCVPISNHLYFYWYRQILGQKVEFLVSFYNNEISEKSEIFDDQFSVERPDGSNFTLKIRSTKLEDSAMYFCASRDDRGYGYTFGSGTRLTVV.

The chain is built from TRBV2 and TRBJ1-6; unclear D gene. Trimming pared 1 base from V and 7 bases from J, leaving 11 bases between. Germline lookup yields CDR1 SNHLY and CDR2 FYNNEI. CDR3 length equals 15 residues. The CDR3 here is CASSEGTHGNSPLHF. The CDR3 nucleotides read TGTGCCAGCAGTGAAGGGACCCACGGGAATTCACCCCTCCACTTT.

This clone showed up many times. The CDR3 nucleotides are TGCGCCAGCAGCCAAGAAGGGAACGTGACTAGCGGGAGGGAAGAGACCCAGTACTTC. Amino acids: CASSQEGNVTSGREETQYF. This chain connects TRBV4-1 to TRBJ2-5, with 14 bases matching TRBD2. From germline, CDR1 is MGHRA and CDR2 YSYEKL. The CDR3 totals 19 residues. Trimming cost V 0 bases and J 3 bases; bases outside gene matches: 9.

In its sample, this clone was seen a few times. The gene calls are TRBV11-2 and TRBJ2-6; D may be TRBD2 (5 bases). V lost 1 base and J 2 bases, leaving 12 bases between the germline ends. The CDR3 consists of 17 residues. The germline V gene encodes CDR1 SGHAT and CDR2 FQNNGV. The CDR3 region has the DNA TGTGCCAGCAGCTTAGGTCGGGGAACGGCTGGGGCCAACGTCCTGACTTTC. As protein: CASSLGRGTAGANVLTF.

V and J are TRBV7-2 and TRBJ2-1, with TRBD2 as a possible D gene (6 bases). Per the germline V gene, CDR1 is SGHTA and CDR2 is FQGNSA. V was cut by 1 base and J by 6 bases, with 10 bases left in between. The CDR3 totals 14 residues. The chain's CDR3 is CASSLVEGGNEQFF. In nucleotides, the CDR3 is TGTGCCAGCAGCTTAGTGGAGGGAGGCAATGAGCAGTTCTTC.

This clone was seen a few times. This chain links TRBV24-1 with TRBJ1-2; TRBD1 might be the D (6 bases). CDR1 is KGHDR, CDR2 SFDVKD, per germline. Trimming cost V 8 bases and J 6 bases, with 12 bases left between them. The CDR3 has 12 residues. CDR3 loop: CATTMEGDGYTF. The CDR3 DNA follows: TGTGCCACCACCATGGAGGGGGATGGCTACACCTTC.

This clone has a count of ten or more. The V gene is TRBV5-6, the J gene TRBJ1-2; no firm D call. The CDR3 is made up of 14 amino acids. From germline, CDR1 is SGHDT and CDR2 YYEEEE. The germline V and J ends were trimmed by 2 bases and 10 bases, with 18 bases remaining between them. CDR3: CASSFGWRRGDYTF. Here the CDR3 DNA reads TGTGCCAGCAGCTTTGGTTGGAGGCGCGGCGACTACACCTTC.

The V and J genes are TRBV9 and TRBJ2-2; TRBD2 might be the D (5 bases). The germline V and J ends were trimmed by 3 bases and 6 bases, with 9 bases remaining between them. The V gene's germline CDR1 is SGDLS and CDR2 YYNGEE. CDR3 length: 13 residues. CDR3 region: CASSAEGSGELFF. The CDR3 DNA follows: TGTGCCAGCAGCGCTGAGGGCTCCGGGGAGCTGTTTTTT.